Listed below are T cell receptor beta chains from one sample, sequenced in a study of T cells in Graves' hyperthyroidism and ophthalmopathy. From the multiplex PCR reads, TCRdb called clonotypes with MiXCR, one entry per CDR3 protein. The profile shows 500,000 to 650,000 distinct CDR3 sequences, 20% of them singletons. Material: blood. These receptors originate from a man aged 40-50 years with Graves' ophthalmopathy. Each CDR3 is given with its conserved first and last residue. A D gene is named only where the DNA matches it firmly. Only some rows state a clone size, as once, few, many or a class for expanded clones.

clone_size: .
v_call: TRBV7-9
d_call: .
j_call: TRBJ1-3
cdr3_nt: TGTGCCAGCAGCTACGGGACAGGAAACACCATATATTTT
cdr3_aa: CASSYGTGNTIYF

clone_size: many
v_call: TRBV12-3/TRBV12-4
d_call: .
j_call: TRBJ2-1
cdr3_nt: TGTGCCAGCAGCCTCAGGTCCAGGACTCGAGGGAACAATGAGCAGTTCTTC
cdr3_aa: CASSLRSRTRGNNEQFF

clone_size: few
v_call: TRBV6-5
d_call: TRBD1
j_call: TRBJ2-1
cdr3_nt: TGTGCCAGCAGTTACTCCGGGACAGGGCACCACAATGAGCAGTTCTTC
cdr3_aa: CASSYSGTGHHNEQFF

clone_size: .
v_call: TRBV7-9
d_call: .
j_call: TRBJ1-6
cdr3_nt: TGTGCCAGCAGCTTAGTAGGGATCAATTCACCCCTCCACTTT
cdr3_aa: CASSLVGINSPLHF

clone_size: many
v_call: TRBV28
d_call: .
j_call: TRBJ2-7
cdr3_nt: TGTGCCAGCAGTCTCCGGGACGGCCCCTACGAGCAGTACTTC
cdr3_aa: CASSLRDGPYEQYF

clone_size: few
v_call: TRBV6-1
d_call: .
j_call: TRBJ2-5
cdr3_nt: TGTGCCAGCAGAAGGAGCGTCGGGCAAGAGACCCAGTACTTC
cdr3_aa: CASRRSVGQETQYF

clone_size: few
v_call: TRBV28
d_call: TRBD1
j_call: TRBJ2-1
cdr3_nt: TGTGCCAGCAGTCTACCCCCCTTGGACAGGGTGTTAGTAGATGAGCAGTTCTTC
cdr3_aa: CASSLPPLDRVLVDEQFF

clone_size: .
v_call: TRBV30
d_call: .
j_call: TRBJ2-1
cdr3_nt: TGTGCCTGGAGCCGCGGAAACTCCTACAATGAGCAGTTCTTC
cdr3_aa: CAWSRGNSYNEQFF

clone_size: many
v_call: TRBV7-8
d_call: .
j_call: TRBJ2-2
cdr3_nt: TGTGCCAGCAGCTTAGTCCAGAACACCGGGGAGCTGTTTTTT
cdr3_aa: CASSLVQNTGELFF

clone_size: many
v_call: TRBV11-2
d_call: TRBD1
j_call: TRBJ1-2
cdr3_nt: TGTGCCAGCAGCCGAGGGACAGGGGGTAACTATGGCTACACCTTC
cdr3_aa: CASSRGTGGNYGYTF

clone_size: .
v_call: TRBV7-2
d_call: TRBD1
j_call: TRBJ1-3
cdr3_nt: TGTGCCAGCAGCTTTGGACAGGGATTAAACACCATATATTTT
cdr3_aa: CASSFGQGLNTIYF

clone_size: few
v_call: TRBV5-5
d_call: TRBD1
j_call: TRBJ2-2
cdr3_nt: TGTGCCAGCAGCATCTTGACAGGGACCACCGGGGAGCTGTTTTTT
cdr3_aa: CASSILTGTTGELFF

clone_size: .
v_call: TRBV14
d_call: .
j_call: TRBJ2-3
cdr3_nt: TGTGCCAGCAAAGGGCAGAAATTCACAGATACGCAGTATTTT
cdr3_aa: CASKGQKFTDTQYF

clone_size: .
v_call: TRBV7-2
d_call: .
j_call: TRBJ2-7
cdr3_nt: TGTGCCAGCAGCCAACCTAGCGATTCGCCATCCTACGAGCAGTACTTC
cdr3_aa: CASSQPSDSPSYEQYF

clone_size: .
v_call: TRBV2
d_call: .
j_call: TRBJ1-5
cdr3_nt: TGTGCCAGCAGCACTGACAGCAATCAGCCCCAGCATTTT
cdr3_aa: CASSTDSNQPQHF

clone_size: .
v_call: TRBV6-5
d_call: .
j_call: TRBJ1-1
cdr3_nt: TGTGCCAGCAGTTACTCGTACGGGGGGGCGAGCACTGAAGCTTTCTTT
cdr3_aa: CASSYSYGGASTEAFF

clone_size: many
v_call: TRBV20-1
d_call: .
j_call: TRBJ2-3
cdr3_nt: TGCAGTGCTGCACGACCAGGGACAGATACGCAGTATTTT
cdr3_aa: CSAARPGTDTQYF

clone_size: .
v_call: TRBV19
d_call: .
j_call: TRBJ1-2
cdr3_nt: TGTGCCAGTAGTATTCTGCAGGGGATCTATGGCTACACCTTC
cdr3_aa: CASSILQGIYGYTF

clone_size: .
v_call: TRBV25-1
d_call: TRBD1
j_call: TRBJ1-2
cdr3_nt: TGTGCCAGCAGTGAATTAGGGGGCTTATCTGGCTACACCTTC
cdr3_aa: CASSELGGLSGYTF

clone_size: .
v_call: TRBV6-2/TRBV6-3
d_call: .
j_call: TRBJ2-7
cdr3_nt: TGTGCCAGCAGTCCCCCCGGTGGAATCTCCTACGAGCAGTACTTC
cdr3_aa: CASSPPGGISYEQYF

clone_size: .
v_call: TRBV6-2/TRBV6-3
d_call: TRBD1
j_call: TRBJ1-1
cdr3_nt: TGTGCCAGCAGCCTCCACAGGGACAGGGCGAACACTGAAGCTTTCTTT
cdr3_aa: CASSLHRDRANTEAFF

clone_size: .
v_call: TRBV13
d_call: .
j_call: TRBJ2-1
cdr3_nt: TGTGCCAGCAGCACCTCCTTGGACCCGCGCGTCCAGAGCTCCTACAATGAGCAGTTCTTC
cdr3_aa: CASSTSLDPRVQSSYNEQFF

clone_size: many
v_call: TRBV7-2
d_call: .
j_call: TRBJ2-7
cdr3_nt: TGTGCCAGCAGCTTACAGGGTTACGGCGAGCAGTACTTC
cdr3_aa: CASSLQGYGEQYF

clone_size: .
v_call: TRBV5-1
d_call: .
j_call: TRBJ2-7
cdr3_nt: TGCGCCAGCAAACAGGGCCCTTCCTCCGAGCAGTACTTC
cdr3_aa: CASKQGPSSEQYF

clone_size: .
v_call: TRBV7-9
d_call: TRBD2
j_call: TRBJ2-7
cdr3_nt: TGTGCCAGCAGCTTTCTTACTAGCGGAGGCTACGAGCAGTACTTC
cdr3_aa: CASSFLTSGGYEQYF

clone_size: .
v_call: TRBV10-3
d_call: TRBD1
j_call: TRBJ2-6
cdr3_nt: TGTGCCAGCATAGAGTGGGGGACCTCACAGGGGACTGGGGCCAACGTCCTGACTTTC
cdr3_aa: CASIEWGTSQGTGANVLTF

clone_size: .
v_call: TRBV12-3/TRBV12-4
d_call: .
j_call: TRBJ1-2
cdr3_nt: TGTGCCAGCAGTTTTAGTAACTATGGCTACACCTTC
cdr3_aa: CASSFSNYGYTF

clone_size: .
v_call: TRBV27
d_call: .
j_call: TRBJ2-6
cdr3_nt: TGTGCCAGCAGTTTATCAGGGGTCGGGGCCAACGTCCTGACTTTC
cdr3_aa: CASSLSGVGANVLTF

clone_size: many
v_call: TRBV7-2
d_call: .
j_call: TRBJ1-2
cdr3_nt: TGTGCCAGCAGCTCCCAGGGGTACGGCTACACCTTC
cdr3_aa: CASSSQGYGYTF

clone_size: many
v_call: TRBV3-1
d_call: .
j_call: TRBJ2-1
cdr3_nt: TGTGCCAGCAGCCAAGGACATGAGCAGTTCTTC
cdr3_aa: CASSQGHEQFF

clone_size: many
v_call: TRBV12-3/TRBV12-4
d_call: TRBD1
j_call: TRBJ1-1
cdr3_nt: TGTGCCAGCAAGAGACAGGGACCGGGACGGTCTTTCTTT
cdr3_aa: CASKRQGPGRSFF

clone_size: .
v_call: TRBV6-1
d_call: TRBD2
j_call: TRBJ2-1
cdr3_nt: TGTGCCAGCAGTTATCAGGGGACTAGCTCCTACAATGAGCAGTTCTTC
cdr3_aa: CASSYQGTSSYNEQFF

clone_size: few
v_call: TRBV7-9
d_call: .
j_call: TRBJ1-2
cdr3_nt: TGTGCCAGCAGCTTATCGGCGCCACAGGGTATGGGTGGCTACACCTTC
cdr3_aa: CASSLSAPQGMGGYTF

clone_size: many
v_call: TRBV5-1
d_call: TRBD1
j_call: TRBJ1-2
cdr3_nt: TGCGCCAGCAGCCCCGGACAGGGACAGTATGGCTACACCTTC
cdr3_aa: CASSPGQGQYGYTF

clone_size: many
v_call: TRBV29-1
d_call: TRBD1
j_call: TRBJ1-1
cdr3_nt: TGCAGCGTGGGGACAGGGGCATCGACTGAAGCTTTCTTT
cdr3_aa: CSVGTGASTEAFF

clone_size: many
v_call: TRBV28
d_call: .
j_call: TRBJ2-1
cdr3_nt: TGTGCCAGCAGTGAACCCGGGACGAGCAATGAGCAGTTCTTC
cdr3_aa: CASSEPGTSNEQFF

clone_size: many
v_call: TRBV30
d_call: .
j_call: TRBJ1-1
cdr3_nt: TGTGCCTGGAGTGTACCGGGGAGCACTGAAGCTTTCTTT
cdr3_aa: CAWSVPGSTEAFF

clone_size: few
v_call: TRBV20-1
d_call: .
j_call: TRBJ2-5
cdr3_nt: TGCAGTGCTAGAGACCGTTCAGGGTCGGATCAAGAGACCCAGTACTTC
cdr3_aa: CSARDRSGSDQETQYF